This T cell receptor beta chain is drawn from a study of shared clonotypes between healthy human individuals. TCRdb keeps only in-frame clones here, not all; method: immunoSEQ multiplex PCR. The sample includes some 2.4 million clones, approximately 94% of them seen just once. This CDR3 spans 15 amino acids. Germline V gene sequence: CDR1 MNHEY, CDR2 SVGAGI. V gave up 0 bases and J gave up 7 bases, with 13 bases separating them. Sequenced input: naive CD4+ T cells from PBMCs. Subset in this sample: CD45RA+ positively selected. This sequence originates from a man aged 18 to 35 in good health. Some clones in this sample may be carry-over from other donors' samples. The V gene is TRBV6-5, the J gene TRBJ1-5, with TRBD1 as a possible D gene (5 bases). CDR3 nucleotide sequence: TGTGCCAGCAGTTACTCGAGCGGGGGAAGGCAGCCCCAGCATTTT. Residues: CASSYSSGGRQPQHF.